Shown below are 2 T cell receptor beta chains from a single sample sequenced in a study of T-cell reconstitution after alpha-beta-depleted transplantation in children (dated by TCRdb to 2016 to 2017). This specimen's treatment or condition label, interpreted: allogeneic hematopoietic cell transplantation with graft depleted of TCRalphabeta T cells and CD19 B cells. Receptors were amplified or captured by PCR. Sequenced on an Illumina HiSeq 2500. TCR libraries were prepared with molecular barcoding, using unique molecular identifiers to normalize TCRbeta repertoire quantification. In-frame beta chains were kept once TCRdb had trimmed the public reads at Q25 with fastp and called clones with MiXCR. All rows with the same CDR3 protein become a single entry with the most common DNA and genes. This sample lists roughly 790,000 distinct CDR3 sequences; less than 20% were detected once. The top ten constitute around 5% of the sample.

The material was PBMCs, mostly from graft donor cells, obtained 360 days after TCRalphabeta/CD19-depleted stem cell transplant. The receptors shown here come from a male patient aged 5 to 17 who had a stem cell transplant for acute lymphoblastic leukemia, so the T cells may come from the graft donor.

In this sample, this clonotype turned up a few times. The chain combines TRBV7-8 with TRBJ2-1; D may be TRBD2 (6 bases). Trimming removed 3 bases from V and 0 bases from J, with 9 bases in between. CDR1 and CDR2 (germline): SGHVS, FQNEAQ. The CDR3 runs to 15 residues. This chain's CDR3 is CASSFGRISYNEQFF. DNA of the CDR3: TGTGCCAGCAGCTTCGGGAGAATCTCCTACAATGAGCAGTTCTTC.

The table lists this clonotype with many counts. The gene calls are TRBV12-3 or TRBV12-4 and TRBJ2-3, with 9 bases fitting TRBD2. Unmatched junction bases numbered 15, after V lost 7 bases and J lost 4 bases. The length of the CDR3 is 17 residues. CDR3 bases: TGTGCCAGCACCGGATGGGGAGGACTAGCGAGCCCAGATACGCAGTATTTT. It encodes CASTGWGGLASPDTQYF.